Following are 18 T cell receptor beta chains from one sample sequenced in a study of cytomegalovirus exposure and HLA in healthy donors. Primers for the PCR totalled 60 Vbeta and 13 Jbeta. The assay was immunoSEQ multiplex PCR, and TCRdb's table has in-frame clones only and misses some. The table includes approximately 170,000 clones, 80% to 85% detected once. Sequenced: PBMCs. Receptors were obtained from a boy aged 2 to 10 in good health and CMV-seronegative.

This clone was seen more than once but under ten times. Other DNA sequences within the sample encode an identical CDR3. This sequence joins TRBV9 and TRBJ2-2; 7 nucleotides align to TRBD1. V shed 3 bases, J shed 1 base, and the junction held 3 bases outside the gene matches. Germline values: CDR1 SGDLS, CDR2 YYNGEE. This CDR3 is 15 amino acids long. CDR3 nucleotides: TGTGCCAGCAGCGGGGGGACAGTGAACACCGGGGAGCTGTTTTTT. This sequence encodes CASSGGTVNTGELFF.

The chain couples TRBV25-1 to TRBJ1-1, with D possibly TRBD1 on 5 matching bases. Germline CDR1 is MGHDK and CDR2 is SYGVNS. Deletions cut 3 bases from V and 1 base from J, with 9 bases between. This CDR3 comprises 14 residues. Here the CDR3 reads CASSDGRGNTEAFF. CDR3 DNA: TGTGCCAGCAGTGACGGGAGGGGGAACACTGAAGCTTTCTTT.

This sequence joins TRBV4-3 and TRBJ2-2; 8 bases are a match to TRBD2. This CDR3 is built from 17 residues. Germline values: CDR1 LGHNA, CDR2 YSLEER. The V and J ends lost 2 bases and 0 bases, in that order; junction bases with no gene match: 5. The CDR3 bases are TGCGCCAGCAGCCAATCATTTAGCGGGGCGAACACCGGGGAGCTGTTTTTT. Its translation is CASSQSFSGANTGELFF.

The chain uses TRBV20-1 and TRBJ2-1; D is unresolved. V dropped 6 bases and J dropped 7 bases, with 10 bases sitting between them. The germline V gene has CDR1 DFQATT and CDR2 SNEGSKA (reference sequence). This CDR3 comprises 11 residues. CDR3 in DNA: TGCAGTGCCACCGAGCGAAATGAGCAGTTCTTC. This sequence encodes CSATERNEQFF.

This chain links TRBV28 with TRBJ2-2; 7 bases line up with TRBD2. CDR3 size: 19 residues. The germline V gene encodes CDR1 MDHEN and CDR2 SYDVKM. The V gene end was trimmed by 5 bases and the J gene end by 0 bases; junction bases not matched to a gene: 15. This CDR3 is CASSPSWWGGVANTGELFF. CDR3 nucleotide sequence: TGTGCCAGCAGTCCATCATGGTGGGGGGGGGTAGCGAACACCGGGGAGCTGTTTTTT.

This chain joins TRBV5-1 and TRBJ2-1; the match to TRBD1 covers 9 bases. CDR3 length: 15 amino acids. J gave up 8 bases and V 2 bases, and 8 bases lay outside the gene matches. The germline gives CDR1 SGHRS, CDR2 YFSETQ. CDR3 region: CASSFVTGGPDEQFF. In nucleotides, the CDR3 is TGCGCCAGCAGCTTCGTGACAGGGGGTCCCGATGAGCAGTTCTTC.

The chain combines TRBV18 with TRBJ2-5, with 8 bases aligning to TRBD2. CDR3 length: 17 residues. The germline CDR1 and CDR2 sequences are KGHSH and LQKENI. The trim removed 5 bases at V and 2 bases at J, leaving 13 bases unmatched. The CDR3, as DNA: TGTGCCAGCTCAAAGAAGCTAGCGGGCCACGCACAAGAGACCCAGTACTTC. Translating it yields CASSKKLAGHAQETQYF.

The rearrangement joins TRBV7-9 to TRBJ1-2; 7 bases map to TRBD1. This CDR3 spans 14 amino acids. CDR1 SEHNR and CDR2 FQNEAQ come from the germline V gene (reference sequence). With V trimmed by 5 bases and J by 5 bases, 8 bases remained unmatched. CDR3 sequence: CASSPTGDGYGYTF. In DNA, the CDR3 is TGTGCCAGCAGCCCTACAGGGGACGGTTATGGCTACACCTTC.

The chain joins TRBV4-1 to TRBJ2-5; TRBD2 agrees at 9 bases. Germline CDR1 MGHRA, CDR2 YSYEKL. With 6 bases clipped from V and 2 bases from J, the junction kept 7 bases outside the gene matches. The CDR3 consists of 15 residues. CDR3 sequence (DNA): TGCGCCAGCAGGGGGGCGGGGGGGAGACAAGAGACCCAGTACTTC. This codes for CASRGAGGRQETQYF.

The chain recombines TRBV7-2 with TRBJ2-2, with TRBD2 matching 8 bases. Germline V gene data show CDR1 as SGHTA and CDR2 as FQGNSA. This CDR3 region has 16 residues. Losses at the gene ends were 4 bases for V and 4 bases for J; bases not matched to a gene: 8. The CDR3 region has the DNA TGTGCCAGCAGCTCGTACGTCGGGGGGGGCACCGGGGAGCTGTTTTTT. This sequence encodes CASSSYVGGGTGELFF.

This clone appeared a single time. The chain recombines TRBV5-1 with TRBJ2-1, with 10 bases identical to TRBD2. The trim removed 5 bases at V and 8 bases at J, leaving 10 bases unmatched. Germline CDR1 SGHRS, CDR2 YFSETQ. The CDR3 length is 15 residues. Here the CDR3 DNA reads TGCGCCAGCAGAGCGTCGACTAGCGGGTGGGATGAGCAGTTCTTC. Protein sequence: CASRASTSGWDEQFF.

The chain links TRBV2 to TRBJ2-1; 12 nucleotides agree with TRBD1. The CDR3 totals 12 residues. Per germline, CDR1 SNHLY and CDR2 FYNNEI. Unmatched junction bases numbered 9, after V lost 8 bases and J lost 16 bases. The CDR3 reads CASGPGTGGHFF. Here the CDR3 DNA reads TGTGCCAGCGGCCCAGGGACAGGGGGCCACTTCTTC.

This clone was observed once. This chain links TRBV6-5 with TRBJ2-3; D is perhaps TRBD1 (6 bases). Trimming removed 7 bases at V and 0 bases at J, with 11 bases between. Germline assignment: CDR1 MNHEY and CDR2 SVGAGI. CDR3 length: 14 amino acids. The CDR3 is CASKGDHSTDTQYF. The CDR3 bases are TGTGCCAGCAAGGGGGACCATAGCACAGATACGCAGTATTTT.

The chain couples TRBV4-1 to TRBJ2-5, with 7 positions matching TRBD2. Trimming removed 0 bases from V and 1 base from J; junction bases left unmatched: 2. From germline, CDR1 is MGHRA and CDR2 YSYEKL. This CDR3 contains 15 residues. CDR3 residues: CASSQDWTSQETQYF. CDR3 DNA: TGCGCCAGCAGCCAAGATTGGACTAGCCAAGAGACCCAGTACTTC.

This clone appeared a few times. The V gene is TRBV19, the J gene TRBJ1-5; 10 nucleotides line up with TRBD1. This CDR3 spans 14 amino acids. V was pared by 6 bases and J by 6 bases, with 5 bases of the junction left unmatched. Germline-derived CDR1 and CDR2 are LNHDA and SQIVND (reference sequence). CDR3: CASRDRDRGQPQHF. The CDR3 DNA follows: TGTGCCAGTAGAGACCGGGACAGGGGTCAGCCCCAGCATTTT.

The V and J genes are TRBV5-1 and TRBJ1-1; D is perhaps TRBD1 (5 bases). V was clipped by 4 bases and J by 2 bases, with 12 bases between them. The CDR3 loop spans 14 amino acids. Germline lookup yields CDR1 SGHRS and CDR2 YFSETQ. The CDR3 sequence: CASSPGHTNTEAFF. For the CDR3, the DNA is TGCGCCAGCAGCCCCGGACACACCAACACTGAAGCTTTCTTT.

The chain uses TRBV7-9 and TRBJ1-1, with 9 bases aligning to TRBD1. The CDR3 is made up of 15 amino acids. V was clipped by 5 bases and J by 1 base; unmatched bases: 5. Germline V gives CDR1 SEHNR, CDR2 FQNEAQ (reference sequence). CDR3 bases: TGTGCCAGCAGCGACTGGGACAGGGAGAACACTGAAGCTTTCTTT. Protein sequence: CASSDWDRENTEAFF.

The rearrangement joins TRBV2 to TRBJ2-6; TRBD1 matches at 7 bases. Trimming removed 6 bases from V and 0 bases from J; junction bases left unmatched: 5. Germline V gene data show CDR1 as SNHLY and CDR2 as FYNNEI. The CDR3 spans 16 residues. DNA for the CDR3: TGTGCCAGCAGGGACAGGTGGTACTCTGGGGCCAACGTCCTGACTTTC. It yields the protein CASRDRWYSGANVLTF. The entire variable domain, with the rest obtained from reference TRBV2 and TRBJ2-6, is as follows: EPEVTQTPSHQVTQMGQEVILRCVPISNHLYFYWYRQILGQKVEFLVSFYNNEISEKSEIFDDQFSVERPDGSNFTLKIRSTKLEDSAMYFCASRDRWYSGANVLTFGAGSRLTVL.